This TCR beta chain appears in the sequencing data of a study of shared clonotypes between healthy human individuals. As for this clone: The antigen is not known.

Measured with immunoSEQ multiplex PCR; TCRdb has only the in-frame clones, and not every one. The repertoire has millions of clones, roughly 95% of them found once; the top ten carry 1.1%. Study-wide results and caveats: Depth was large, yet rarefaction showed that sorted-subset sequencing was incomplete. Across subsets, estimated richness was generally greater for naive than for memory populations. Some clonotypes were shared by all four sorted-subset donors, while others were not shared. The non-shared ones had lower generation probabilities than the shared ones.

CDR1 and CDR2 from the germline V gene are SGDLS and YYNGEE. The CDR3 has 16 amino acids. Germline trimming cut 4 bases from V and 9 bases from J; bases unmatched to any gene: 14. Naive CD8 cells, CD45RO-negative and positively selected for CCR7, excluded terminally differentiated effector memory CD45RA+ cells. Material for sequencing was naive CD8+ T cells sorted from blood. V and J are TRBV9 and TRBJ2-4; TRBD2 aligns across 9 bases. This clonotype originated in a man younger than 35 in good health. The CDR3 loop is CASSPEGAGGPSIQYF. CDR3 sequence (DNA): TGTGCCAGCAGCCCCGAGGGGGCGGGGGGGCCGAGCATTCAGTACTTC.